The 17 T cell receptor beta chains given below trace back to one sample, sequenced in a study of OX40 agonist ivuxolimab in advanced cancers. Using immunoSEQ multiplex PCR, the repertoire was profiled, and TCRdb retains in-frame clones only, with some absent. The table has about 77,000 clones, approximately 85% seen once. The sequencing here drew on CD4+ or CD8+ T cells sorted from blood, taken in a trial of the OX40 agonist ivuxolimab. The source is an adult with an advanced solid tumor such as melanoma, head and neck, liver or kidney cancer.

J is TRBJ2-2 and V is TRBV6-6; 8 bases agree with TRBD1. The J segment lost 1 base and the V segment lost 9 bases, leaving 10 bases of the junction unmatched. CDR3 length equals 16 residues. Germline loops: CDR1 MNHNY, CDR2 SVGAGI (reference sequence). The CDR3, as DNA: TGTGCCAGTCACCCTGCCGGGACAGGGAACACCGGGGAGCTGTTTTTT. This encodes CASHPAGTGNTGELFF.

The chain uses TRBV4-1 and TRBJ1-2; 7 bases are shared with TRBD1. V gave up 1 base and J gave up 8 bases; unmatched junction bases: 10. Looked up from germline, CDR1 is MGHRA and CDR2 is YSYEKL. This CDR3 has 15 amino acids. CDR3 region: CASSQARTGPTGYTF. In DNA, the CDR3 is TGCGCCAGCAGCCAAGCTAGGACAGGTCCTACCGGCTACACCTTC.

This clone was detected only a few times. V is TRBV19 and J is TRBJ2-7; a weak D match, TRBD1 (6 bases). With 3 bases removed from V and 1 base from J, the gap between germline ends came to 7 bases. The CDR3 has 13 amino acids. Germline lookup yields CDR1 LNHDA and CDR2 SQIVND (reference sequence). This CDR3 reads CASSIDRSYEQYF. CDR3 bases: TGTGCCAGTAGTATCGACAGGTCCTACGAGCAGTACTTC.

This chain links TRBV27 with TRBJ1-5; D is unresolved. V was clipped by 2 bases and J by 0 bases, with 8 bases between them. The CDR3 extends over 15 amino acids. The V gene's germline CDR1 is MNHEY and CDR2 SMNVEV (reference sequence). The CDR3 region has the DNA TGTGCCAGCAGTTTAAGTCCAGATAGCAATCAGCCCCAGCATTTT. Its translation: CASSLSPDSNQPQHF.

This rearrangement joins TRBV5-1 to TRBJ2-1; D is perhaps TRBD1 (5 bases). The CDR3 has 14 residues. Trimming stripped 4 bases from V and 6 bases from J, with 14 bases between. CDR1 is SGHRS, CDR2 YFSETQ, per germline. This CDR3 is CASSPVGATNEQFF. For the CDR3, the DNA is TGCGCCAGCAGCCCCGTAGGGGCTACCAATGAGCAGTTCTTC.

V is TRBV9 and J is TRBJ2-1; a weak D match, TRBD1 (6 bases). Per the germline V gene, CDR1 is SGDLS and CDR2 is YYNGEE. Deletions cut 4 bases from V and 6 bases from J, with 17 bases between. The CDR3 is made up of 15 amino acids. The CDR3 DNA reads as TGTGCCAGCAGCCCCCAGGGGCTAGCCTTCAATGAGCAGTTCTTC. Encoded protein: CASSPQGLAFNEQFF.

This rearrangement joins TRBV19 to TRBJ1-2, with D maybe TRBD1 (5 bases). V dropped 1 base and J dropped 4 bases, with 16 bases sitting between them. CDR3 size: 16 residues. The germline V gene has CDR1 LNHDA and CDR2 SQIVND (reference sequence). The CDR3 here is CASSIGYGGEGYGYTF. For the CDR3, the DNA is TGTGCCAGTAGTATAGGCTACGGGGGAGAGGGCTATGGCTACACCTTC. Full variable domain (rest looked up from reference TRBV19 and TRBJ1-2): DGGITQSPKYLFRKEGQNVTLSCEQNLNHDAMYWYRQDPGQGLRLIYYSQIVNDFQKGDIAEGYSVSREKKESFPLTVTSAQKNPTAFYLCASSIGYGGEGYGYTFGSGTRLTVV.

The chain employs TRBV6-5 and TRBJ2-7; 7 bases align to TRBD2. There are 15 residues in the CDR3. The germline gives CDR1 MNHEY, CDR2 SVGAGI. V shed 2 bases, J shed 3 bases, and the junction held 7 bases outside the gene matches. The CDR3 nucleotides read TGTGCCAGCAGTTACCTTGGCGGGGGACTCTACGAGCAGTACTTC. Amino acid sequence: CASSYLGGGLYEQYF.

This chain connects TRBV6-6 to TRBJ1-1; D is unclear. Germline assignment: CDR1 MNHNY and CDR2 SVGAGI (reference sequence). CDR3 size: 13 residues. V was clipped by 2 bases and J by 1 base, with 5 bases between them. In nucleotides, the CDR3 is TGTGCCAGCAGTTACGGAGGGAACACTGAAGCTTTCTTT. Its protein is CASSYGGNTEAFF.

The V and J genes are TRBV5-6 and TRBJ1-2, with no clear D. Deletions cut 0 bases from V and 2 bases from J, with 11 bases between. The CDR3 has 15 amino acids. Germline V gene data show CDR1 as SGHDT and CDR2 as YYEEEE. CDR3 amino acids: CASSLGSASNYGYTF. In DNA form, the CDR3 reads TGTGCCAGCAGCTTGGGGAGCGCCTCGAACTATGGCTACACCTTC. The variable domain in full, with the rest retrieved from reference TRBV5-6 and TRBJ1-2, is DAGVTQSPTHLIKTRGQQVTLRCSPKSGHDTVSWYQQALGQGPQFIFQYYEEEERQRGNFPDRFSGHQFPNYSSELNVNALLLGDSALYLCASSLGSASNYGYTFGSGTRLTVV.

This clone was observed a few times. The genes are TRBV5-1 and TRBJ1-2, with D hard to call. V was pared by 3 bases and J by 5 bases, with 11 bases between. Germline-derived CDR1 and CDR2 are SGHRS and YFSETQ. The length of the CDR3 is 13 residues. The CDR3 region is CASSSERVYGYTF. For the CDR3, the DNA is TGCGCCAGCAGCTCGGAGAGAGTGTATGGCTACACCTTC.

The gene calls are TRBV29-1 and TRBJ1-4; 8 nucleotides agree with TRBD1. Per the germline V gene, CDR1 is SQVTM and CDR2 is ANQGSEA. The trim removed 6 bases at V and 4 bases at J, leaving 7 bases unmatched. The CDR3 spans 14 residues. This CDR3 reads CSVQGQDNNEKLFF. For the CDR3, the DNA is TGCAGCGTCCAGGGACAGGATAATAATGAAAAACTGTTTTTT.

The chain recombines TRBV27 with TRBJ1-2, with D possibly TRBD1 on 5 matching bases. V shed 5 bases and J shed 5 bases, with 18 bases lying between them. The CDR3 is made up of 15 amino acids. CDR1 is MNHEY and CDR2 is SMNVEV in the germline V gene (reference sequence). The CDR3 DNA follows: TGTGCCAGCAGTCCTGACGGGCCAAGACAGTATGGCTACACCTTC. Its protein product is CASSPDGPRQYGYTF.

This clone came up once. The chain employs TRBV10-3 and TRBJ1-4; 10 bases fit TRBD1. J lost 7 bases, V lost 3 bases, and 11 bases had no gene match. The CDR3 contains 17 residues. CDR1 and CDR2 (germline): ENHRY, SYGVKD. The CDR3 reads CAISDQAGTGVAEKLFF. In nucleotides, the CDR3 is TGTGCCATCAGTGACCAAGCCGGGACAGGGGTAGCTGAAAAACTGTTTTTT.

This chain uses TRBV2 with TRBJ1-1; D remains ambiguous. The germline V gene encodes CDR1 SNHLY and CDR2 FYNNEI. The CDR3 consists of 14 residues. Trimming took 0 bases from V and 1 from J, leaving 6 bases between them. The CDR3 nucleotides read TGTGCCAGCAGTGAAGCGCTGAAGAACACTGAAGCTTTCTTT. Translated, it gives CASSEALKNTEAFF.

To note about this clone: One end of the junction is discordant with germline, which a read error may explain. The chain joins TRBV6-1 to TRBJ2-6; D unclear. The germline V gene encodes CDR1 MNHNS and CDR2 SASEGT. The CDR3 extends over 13 amino acids. The DNA of the CDR3 is TGTGCCTGCAGGTACTCTGGGGCCAACGTCCTGACTTTC. The encoded protein is CACRYSGANVLTF.

The CDR3 nucleotides are TGTGCCAGCAGCTTTTTCGGCGAACAGGGGCAGTACTTC. This encodes CASSFFGEQGQYF. The chain couples TRBV7-8 to TRBJ2-5; the match to TRBD1 covers 7 bases. This CDR3 is 13 amino acids long. Trimming at V came to 3 bases and at J to 11 bases, leaving 9 bases not matched to a gene. From germline, CDR1 is SGHVS and CDR2 FQNEAQ. Complete variable domain (other parts from reference TRBV7-8 and TRBJ2-5): GAGVSQSPRYKVAKRGQDVALRCDPISGHVSLFWYQQALGQGPEFLTYFQNEAQLDKSGLPSDRFFAERPEGSVSTLKIQRTQQEDSAVYLCASSFFGEQGQYFGPGTRLLVL.